These T cell receptor beta chains were read from a single sample in a study of blood T cell repertoires in COVID-19. Profiling relied on immunoSEQ multiplex PCR, and the TCRdb table lists in-frame clones only, not all of them. Of under 300,000 clones in the sample, about four fifths are singletons; the top ten hold 2.5% to 3%. Specimen: peripheral blood. The receptors originated from a woman aged 60-75 years with active or convalescent COVID-19. CDR3s include the opening cysteine and the closing phenylalanine or tryptophan. Each record gives: clone size, J gene, V gene, D gene, CDR3 DNA, CDR3 protein. D genes are given only for firm matches. Only part of the rows carry a size: once, few, many, or a class if the clone is expanded.

-,TRBJ1-1,TRBV7-2,-,TGTGCCGGGGCCCCACATGAAGCTTTCTTT,CAGAPHEAFF
-,TRBJ2-3,TRBV10-1,TRBD2,TGCGCCAGCAGTGATCTACGGGGGGAGACAGATACGCAGTATTTT,CASSDLRGETDTQYF
-,TRBJ1-2,TRBV5-4,TRBD1,TGTGCCAGCAGCCATGACAGGGGCCAAATTAACTATGGCTACACCTTC,CASSHDRGQINYGYTF
-,TRBJ1-2,TRBV4-1,-,TGCGCCAGCAGCCAAGAGTTAGCACAAAACTATGGCTACACCTTC,CASSQELAQNYGYTF
-,TRBJ2-2,TRBV18,TRBD1,TGTGCCAGCTCAACCGGACAGGGAGGGGAGCTGTTTTTT,CASSTGQGGELFF
-,TRBJ1-2,TRBV18,TRBD1,TGTGCCAGCTCACATAGTCCGGGACAGGGGACCTATGGCTACACCTTC,CASSHSPGQGTYGYTF
once,TRBJ2-3,TRBV3-1/TRBV3-2,TRBD2,TGTGCCAGCAGCCTTAGCGGGGGGGCCCCAGATACGCAGTATTTT,CASSLSGGAPDTQYF
-,TRBJ1-2,TRBV7-9,-,TGTGCCAGCAGCTTCGACGCGGCTGGCTACACCTTC,CASSFDAAGYTF
once,TRBJ1-2,TRBV5-8,-,TGTGCCAGCAGCTTTGGTATGAGCCGACTCTATGGCTACACCTTC,CASSFGMSRLYGYTF
-,TRBJ2-1,TRBV20-1,-,TGCAGTGCTAGAGATCTCAGGGAGCAGTTCTTC,CSARDLREQFF
-,TRBJ1-2,TRBV29-1,TRBD1,TGCAGCGTTGAAGACAGGGGGCGAGGGGGCTACACCTTC,CSVEDRGRGGYTF
once,TRBJ1-5,TRBV27,-,TGTGCCAGCAGTTTAAGTACGGGGAGGGGCGGGCAGCCCCAGCATTTT,CASSLSTGRGGQPQHF
-,TRBJ1-4,TRBV11-2,-,TGTGCCAGCAGCTCACTTGGGGGGGGAAATGAAAAACTGTTTTTT,CASSSLGGGNEKLFF
-,TRBJ2-3,TRBV5-5,-,TGTGCCAGCAGCTTGGCCGGGGGAAGGGTCTCCACAGATACGCAGTATTTT,CASSLAGGRVSTDTQYF
-,TRBJ2-7,TRBV5-6,TRBD2,TGTGCCAGCAGCCGCCCGGGACTAGCGGAATACGAGCAGTACTTC,CASSRPGLAEYEQYF
-,TRBJ1-2,TRBV4-3,TRBD1,TGCGCCAGCAGCCAAGGTACAGGGGACTATGGCTACACCTTC,CASSQGTGDYGYTF
-,TRBJ1-2,TRBV10-3,-,TGTGCCATCAACTCCGGCGGAATCTATGGCTACACCTTC,CAINSGGIYGYTF
few,TRBJ2-3,TRBV9,TRBD2,TGTGCCAGCAGCGTAGGAACTAGCGGCTCTAGCACAGATACGCAGTATTTT,CASSVGTSGSSTDTQYF
once,TRBJ1-2,TRBV2,TRBD1,TGTGCCAGCAGGGGACAGGGAAACTATGGCTACACCTTC,CASRGQGNYGYTF
-,TRBJ1-2,TRBV5-6,-,TGTGCCAGCAGCTTGAAGGGGATCAGGTATGGCTACACCTTC,CASSLKGIRYGYTF
-,TRBJ2-1,TRBV6-6,TRBD1,TGTGCCAGCAGTTATGGACAGGTCTCCTACAATGAGCAGTTCTTC,CASSYGQVSYNEQFF
-,TRBJ2-3,TRBV7-3,TRBD2,TGTGCCAGCAGCCCCGGACTAGTTAGCACAGATACGCAGTATTTT,CASSPGLVSTDTQYF
-,TRBJ1-2,TRBV9,TRBD1,TGTGCCAGCAGCGTAGACGGGACAGGTCTGTTGAACTATGGCTACACCTTC,CASSVDGTGLLNYGYTF
once,TRBJ2-7,TRBV3-1/TRBV3-2,TRBD1,TGTGCCAGCAGCCCGACAGGGAACGAGCAGTACTTC,CASSPTGNEQYF
-,TRBJ2-1,TRBV19,-,TGTGCCACCTCCTTGGGGAGCTCCTACAATGAGCAGTTCTTC,CATSLGSSYNEQFF
-,TRBJ1-5,TRBV19,-,TGTGCCAGTAGTATCAGCCGATTGGGCAAGACAGTTAATCAGCCCCAGCATTTT,CASSISRLGKTVNQPQHF
-,TRBJ1-1,TRBV12-5,TRBD1,TGTGCTAGTGGTCCCACAGGGGGTGGGAACACTGAAGCTTTCTTT,CASGPTGGGNTEAFF
-,TRBJ1-1,TRBV5-4,TRBD1,TGTGCCAGCAGCTTCGATCGCAGGGGGCGCAGGAACACTGAAGCTTTCTTT,CASSFDRRGRRNTEAFF
-,TRBJ1-6,TRBV18,TRBD1,TGTGCCAGCTCACCTCCAGGGGGCCAAGGTTCAGGCTCACCCCTCCACTTT,CASSPPGGQGSGSPLHF
-,TRBJ2-3,TRBV7-2,-,TGTGCCAGCAGCTTAGCCAATGGAGCGACAGATACGCAGTATTTT,CASSLANGATDTQYF
few,TRBJ2-2,TRBV19,TRBD1,TGTGCCAGTAGGGGACAGGCGGGCGGGGAGCTGTTTTTT,CASRGQAGGELFF
few,TRBJ1-2,TRBV18,TRBD1,TGTGCCAGCTCACCAACCCGGGACAGGGGTACCTATGGCTACACCTTC,CASSPTRDRGTYGYTF
-,TRBJ2-3,TRBV29-1,-,TGCAGCGTTGACGCGGCCAGCACAGATACGCAGTATTTT,CSVDAASTDTQYF
-,TRBJ2-3,TRBV27,TRBD2,TGTGCCAGCAGTTTTCAAGCGGGGTACACAGATACGCAGTATTTT,CASSFQAGYTDTQYF
-,TRBJ1-1,TRBV24-1,TRBD1,TGTGCCACCACCCTGACAGGGGTGGGAACTGAAGCTTTCTTT,CATTLTGVGTEAFF
-,TRBJ2-5,TRBV3-1/TRBV3-2,TRBD2,TGTGCCAGCAGCCAAGCCCGGACTAGCGGAGAGACCCAGTACTTC,CASSQARTSGETQYF
once,TRBJ1-6,TRBV5-8,-,TGTGCCAGCAGCTTGAGTCACAGCCTGGGTTCACCCCTCCACTTT,CASSLSHSLGSPLHF
-,TRBJ2-7,TRBV5-1,TRBD1,TGCGCCAGCACTTGGAATCCGGGACAGGGCTACGAGCAGTACTTC,CASTWNPGQGYEQYF
-,TRBJ2-5,TRBV7-6,-,TGTGCCAGCAGCTTAGAAAGTCTAATCAGGTTGGAGACCCAGTACTTC,CASSLESLIRLETQYF
-,TRBJ2-3,TRBV2,-,TGTGCCAGCAAGGCGGACACAGATACGCAGTATTTT,CASKADTDTQYF
-,TRBJ1-5,TRBV7-2,-,TGTGCCAGCAGCACCTACGGACAGTTAAATCAGCCCCAGCATTTT,CASSTYGQLNQPQHF
-,TRBJ1-2,TRBV7-8,TRBD1,TGTGCCAGCAGCTTAGCCGAGCGGGACAGGGGAGCATATGGCTACACCTTC,CASSLAERDRGAYGYTF
-,TRBJ2-3,TRBV5-1,TRBD2,TGCGCCAGCAGCTTTAGCGGGGGGGCGACAGATACGCAGTATTTT,CASSFSGGATDTQYF
-,TRBJ1-4,TRBV9,TRBD1,TGTGCCAGCAGCGACAGGGGTCCAGGCGGAAATGAAAAACTGTTTTTT,CASSDRGPGGNEKLFF
few,TRBJ2-7,TRBV10-3,TRBD1,TGTGCCATCAGTGCAAGGTTGGGGACAGGGGGCTACGAGCAGTACTTC,CAISARLGTGGYEQYF
-,TRBJ1-3,TRBV5-1,-,TGCGCCAGCAGCTTGGAAGCCCTCTCTGGAAACACCATATATTTT,CASSLEALSGNTIYF